These 19 T cell receptor beta chains originate from one sample sequenced in a study of shared clonotypes between healthy human individuals (TCRdb year 2020). The library was produced with the immunoSEQ multiplex PCR assay. TCRdb took over this immuneACCESS table, retaining in-frame rearrangements with V and J assigned. Such tables are incomplete; in checked studies, under half of the missing clones stem from an unresolved V gene, and the remainder is unexplained. The sample table holds some 2,100,000 clones, of which roughly 91% were seen once. Jointly, the top ten make up 1.5% to 2% of the sample. For the CD8 naive samples, CD45RO-negative cells were positively selected for CCR7, yielding a CD45RA+CCR7+ population from which TemRA cells were excluded. Sequencing was carried out using naive CD8+ T cells from PBMCs. This sample's cell subset or site label indicates: CD45RA+CCR7+. Receptors originate from a man aged 18-30 years in good health. Some clones in this sample may be carry-over from other donors' samples.

The V and J genes are TRBV5-4 and TRBJ2-7; possibly TRBD2 for D (6 bases). Germline V gives CDR1 SGHNT, CDR2 YYREEE (reference sequence). V was shortened by 1 base and J by 0 bases, with 11 bases between the two germline ends. The CDR3 is 15 amino acids. The CDR3 region has the DNA TGTGCCAGCAGCTTGTTGGACGGGAGCTCCTACGAGCAGTACTTC. Its protein product is CASSLLDGSSYEQYF. Filled out from reference TRBV5-4 and TRBJ2-7, the complete variable domain reads ETGVTQSPTHLIKTRGQQVTLRCSSQSGHNTVSWYQQALGQGPQFIFQYYREEENGRGNFPPRFSGLQFPNYSSELNVNALELDDSALYLCASSLLDGSSYEQYFGPGTRLTVT.

This chain's CDR3 is CASSPRWRLPGNEQFF. The CDR3 bases are TGTGCCAGTAGTCCCAGGTGGAGACTACCAGGGAATGAGCAGTTCTTC. The chain uses TRBV19 and TRBJ2-1; D possibly matches TRBD1 or TRBD2 (5 bases each). Trimming took 5 bases from V and 7 from J, leaving 21 bases between them. Germline-derived CDR1 and CDR2 are LNHDA and SQIVND (reference sequence). This CDR3 comprises 16 residues.

The chain is built from TRBV10-1 and TRBJ2-7; TRBD2 matches 12 bases. Trimming cost V 2 bases and J 2 bases; bases outside gene matches: 1. From germline, CDR1 is WNHNN and CDR2 SYGVQD (reference sequence). The CDR3 is made up of 15 amino acids. For the CDR3, the DNA is TGCGCCAGCAGTGAGACTAGCGGGAGGACCTACGAGCAGTACTTC. Its translation: CASSETSGRTYEQYF.

The rearrangement links TRBV4-2 to TRBJ2-7; 10 nucleotides match TRBD1. The V gene end was trimmed by 4 bases and the J gene end by 3 bases; junction bases not matched to a gene: 3. The CDR3 extends over 14 amino acids. Germline values: CDR1 LGHNA, CDR2 YNFKEQ. CDR3 in amino acids: CASSPGTGVYEQYF. CDR3 in DNA: TGTGCCAGCAGCCCCGGGACAGGGGTCTACGAGCAGTACTTC.

The chain joins TRBV5-1 to TRBJ2-5; TRBD2 agrees at 15 bases. From germline, CDR1 is SGHRS and CDR2 YFSETQ. The CDR3 consists of 17 residues. V lost 4 bases to trimming and J lost 4 bases; unmatched junction nucleotides: 8. The CDR3 nucleotides are TGCGCCAGCAGCCCTATCGGACTAGCGGGAGGGCGAGAGACCCAGTACTTC. This codes for CASSPIGLAGGRETQYF.

The rearrangement links TRBV27 to TRBJ2-2; no clear D. CDR3 length: 13 residues. V lost 2 bases and J 4 bases, leaving 5 bases between the germline ends. Per the germline V gene, CDR1 is MNHEY and CDR2 is SMNVEV (reference sequence). This chain's CDR3 is CASSLQITGELFF. The CDR3 DNA follows: TGTGCCAGCAGTTTACAAATCACCGGGGAGCTGTTTTTT.

Concerning this clone itself: This specimen includes other DNA sequences encoding the same CDR3. The rearrangement links TRBV9 to TRBJ2-7, with a tentative D call TRBD1 (5 bases). This CDR3 contains 13 residues. Germline CDR1 reads SGDLS; CDR2 reads YYNGEE. Trimming took off 0 bases at V and 5 bases at J, with 9 bases between the two ends. The CDR3 nucleotides read TGTGCCAGCAGCGTAGGGCAGGGCGACGAGCAGTACTTC. Translated, it gives CASSVGQGDEQYF.

This chain connects TRBV7-8 to TRBJ2-5; D unresolved. Trimming took 1 base from V and 2 from J, leaving 5 bases between them. Germline V lookup: CDR1 SGHVS, CDR2 FQNEAQ. There are 13 residues in the CDR3. CDR3 in amino acids: CASSLVGQETQYF. The CDR3 DNA sequence: TGTGCCAGCAGCTTAGTTGGGCAAGAGACCCAGTACTTC. Full variable domain (outside the CDR3, taken from reference TRBV7-8 and TRBJ2-5): GAGVSQSPRYKVAKRGQDVALRCDPISGHVSLFWYQQALGQGPEFLTYFQNEAQLDKSGLPSDRFFAERPEGSVSTLKIQRTQQEDSAVYLCASSLVGQETQYFGPGTRLLVL.

V gene TRBV7-9 combines with J gene TRBJ2-1, with no clear D. V lost 7 bases and J lost 6, with 10 bases in between. The CDR3 is made up of 12 amino acids. Looked up from germline, CDR1 is SEHNR and CDR2 is FQNEAQ (reference sequence). The CDR3 DNA reads as TGTGCCAGCACCCCTGCCGCCAATGAGCAGTTCTTC. It yields the protein CASTPAANEQFF.

V gene TRBV13 combines with J gene TRBJ2-7; D is uncertain. With 1 base removed from V and 1 base from J, the gap between germline ends came to 11 bases. The CDR3 loop spans 15 amino acids. Germline V CDR1 and CDR2: PRHDT, FYEKMQ (reference sequence). The CDR3: CASSLASGPSYEQYF. As DNA, the CDR3 is TGTGCCAGCAGCTTAGCTTCCGGGCCTTCCTACGAGCAGTACTTC.

This clone was observed a handful of times. The rearrangement joins TRBV27 to TRBJ1-5, with TRBD1 as a possible D gene (5 bases). CDR3 length: 16 amino acids. Germline loops: CDR1 MNHEY, CDR2 SMNVEV (reference sequence). Trimming removed 5 bases from V and 6 bases from J, with 20 bases in between. CDR3 bases: TGTGCCAGCAGTCCCCAATGGGGGGATCATGGTCAGCCCCAGCATTTT. Its translation is CASSPQWGDHGQPQHF.

The chain has TRBV9 and TRBJ1-2, with 7 bases matching TRBD1. The CDR3 covers 14 residues. V shed 3 bases and J 0 bases; nucleotides not matched to a gene: 2. Germline lookup yields CDR1 SGDLS and CDR2 YYNGEE. The CDR3 loop reads CASSGGTANYGYTF. The CDR3 nucleotides are TGTGCCAGCAGCGGCGGGACAGCTAACTATGGCTACACCTTC. Complete variable domain (other parts from reference TRBV9 and TRBJ1-2): DSGVTQTPKHLITATGQRVTLRCSPRSGDLSVYWYQQSLDQGLQFLIQYYNGEERAKGNILERFSAQQFPDLHSELNLSSLELGDSALYFCASSGGTANYGYTFGSGTRLTVV.

This clone appeared a single time. The chain employs TRBV10-3 and TRBJ2-1, with TRBD2 as a possible D gene (5 bases). The ends were cut back, 0 bases at V and 5 bases at J, with 11 bases in the middle. Germline V gene lookup returns CDR1 ENHRY and CDR2 SYGVKD. The CDR3 runs to 15 residues. The CDR3 DNA reads TGTGCCATCAGTGAGTCGGCGGGCTCAAACAATGAGCAGTTCTTC. Amino acids: CAISESAGSNNEQFF.

The CDR3 here is CASSLWMGADTEAFF. In DNA form, the CDR3 reads TGTGCCAGCAGCTTGTGGATGGGGGCGGACACTGAAGCTTTCTTT. This chain uses TRBV11-2 with TRBJ1-1, with D possibly matching TRBD1 (6 bases). This CDR3 has 15 residues. Germline V CDR1 and CDR2: SGHAT, FQNNGV. The V end lost 3 bases, the J end lost 3 bases, and 14 bases lay between the germline ends.

The rearrangement uses TRBV29-1 and TRBJ1-1; 11 nucleotides agree with TRBD1. With 4 bases clipped from V and 5 bases from J, the junction kept 6 bases outside the gene matches. The germline V gene has CDR1 SQVTM and CDR2 ANQGSEA. This CDR3 contains 14 residues. In DNA, the CDR3 is TGCAGCGTTGTGGGGGACAGGGGGTTTACTGAAGCTTTCTTT. The encoded protein is CSVVGDRGFTEAFF.

The chain links TRBV27 to TRBJ1-2; 7 bases map to TRBD1. CDR1 is MNHEY, CDR2 SMNVEV, per germline (reference sequence). This CDR3 comprises 14 residues. After removal of 2 bases from V and 6 bases from J, the junction contained 6 bases not matched to a gene. This chain's CDR3 is CASSLKDRVNGYTF. As DNA, the CDR3 is TGTGCCAGCAGTTTAAAAGACAGGGTCAATGGCTACACCTTC.

The J gene is TRBJ2-5, the V gene TRBV11-3; TRBD2 agrees at 10 bases. Matching the DNA end better, TRBJ2-7 makes the J call doubtful. From germline, CDR1 is SGHNT and CDR2 YENEEA. CDR3 length equals 16 residues. The CDR3 loop reads CASSASALAGVTEQYF. The DNA of the CDR3 is TGTGCCAGCAGCGCCTCTGCCCTAGCGGGAGTTACCGAGCAGTACTTC.

This sequence joins TRBV12-5 and TRBJ1-3; D unclear. The V gene's germline CDR1 is LGHNT and CDR2 FRNRAP. Trimming stripped 0 bases from V and 0 bases from J, with 12 bases between. This CDR3 has 17 residues. CDR3 protein: CASGLVLFGSSGNTIYF. For the CDR3, the DNA is TGTGCTAGTGGTTTGGTACTATTCGGGAGCTCTGGAAACACCATATATTTT.

The chain carries TRBV7-9 and TRBJ2-2, with a weak D call TRBD2 (6 bases). This CDR3 comprises 18 residues. Trimming took off 2 bases at V and 7 bases at J, with 23 bases between the two ends. CDR1 and CDR2 from the germline V gene are SEHNR and FQNEAQ (reference sequence). Here the CDR3 reads CASSLNPRSGKAGGELFF. CDR3 DNA: TGTGCCAGCAGCTTAAATCCGCGGTCCGGAAAAGCGGGCGGGGAGCTGTTTTTT.